This is a list of T cell receptor beta chains from one sample in a study of high-grade serous ovarian cancer treatment subgroups. Libraries were prepared by immunoSEQ multiplex PCR; TCRdb keeps only in-frame clonotypes and omits some of them. The sample includes 10,000 to 13,000 clones, roughly four fifths of them seen just once. Sequenced sample: tumor tissue. These receptors all stem from a human donor with high-grade serous ovarian cancer. Both conserved end residues are part of each CDR3. Fields, in order: V gene, CDR3 protein.

V: TRBV11-2; CDR3: CASTSRMGDIQYF
V: TRBV5-1; CDR3: CASSTTSGRREQYF
V: TRBV6-1; CDR3: CASSDRGAAVYEQYF
V: TRBV6-5; CDR3: CASSLQASVYEQYF
V: TRBV11-2; CDR3: CASSLTAGEGIQYF
V: TRBV6-4; CDR3: CAQQAPGGGNTIYF
V: TRBV6-5; CDR3: CASRPTLGTGNTIYF
V: TRBV15; CDR3: CATSSGSTDTQYF
V: TRBV7-9; CDR3: CASGSAGDYEQYF
V: TRBV7-9; CDR3: CASSLGQGARNEQFF
V: TRBV29-1; CDR3: CSVEAPGSGQPYEQYF
V: TRBV29-1; CDR3: CSVGTSGTGFGYTF
V: TRBV5-8; CDR3: CASSLRLAGEGEQFF
V: TRBV7-2; CDR3: CASSFRGWGYTF
V: TRBV5-1; CDR3: CASSLEGAGSSGANVLTF
V: TRBV5-4; CDR3: CASSFGQMNTEAFF
V: TRBV19; CDR3: CASSPGTGWYEQYF
V: TRBV28; CDR3: CASSPPDGYYEQYF
V: TRBV5-1; CDR3: CASSLGAANTGELFF
V: TRBV30; CDR3: CAWSVRSHSGNTIYF
V: TRBV29-1; CDR3: CSVEDGNYGYTF
V: TRBV10-3; CDR3: CAKEGTEAFF
V: TRBV7-9; CDR3: CASSPMLIGELFF
V: TRBV9; CDR3: CASTELPTASAQYF
V: TRBV5-1; CDR3: CASSPGSYSTSSEQYF
V: TRBV5-1; CDR3: CASSPGTSTYEQYF
V: TRBV19; CDR3: CASSILGSRANEQFF
V: TRBV7-2; CDR3: CASSLARAGGIYEQYF
V: TRBV27; CDR3: CASSFVGGHEQYF
V: TRBV5-1; CDR3: CASSLEGQINEKLFF
V: TRBV15; CDR3: CATSRERAGGRGYTF
V: TRBV6-5; CDR3: CASSYARGRTGELFF
V: TRBV2; CDR3: CASIGTGGPLSYEQYF
V: TRBV6-5; CDR3: CASRSGQGSEQYF
V: TRBV11-2; CDR3: CASSSNKEITGELFF
V: TRBV2; CDR3: CASRDGTGDEKLFF
V: TRBV11-2; CDR3: CASSLDPGVAGGYTF
V: TRBV11-2; CDR3: CASSLVASSYEQYF
V: TRBV27; CDR3: CASSFSRLAGGRSSYNEQFF
V: TRBV28; CDR3: CASSLGGVVVNGYTF
V: TRBV27; CDR3: CASSFLGDSYEQYF